Here is one T cell receptor beta chain with its context. This record belongs to a study of OX40 agonist ivuxolimab in advanced cancers. The CDR3 extends over 15 amino acids. Germline V lookup: CDR1 SGHVS, CDR2 FQNEAQ. After removal of 5 bases from V and 1 base from J, the junction contained 5 bases not matched to a gene. Data came from immunoSEQ multiplex PCR; TCRdb stores just in-frame clones and leaves some out. The sample shows fewer than 70,000 clones, under 95% of them seen only once. This sequence joins TRBV7-8 and TRBJ2-5; 9 bases agree with TRBD2. The clonotype was recovered from an adult with an advanced solid tumor such as melanoma, head and neck, liver or kidney cancer. Source: CD4+ or CD8+ T cells sorted from blood, taken in a trial of the OX40 agonist ivuxolimab. CDR3 protein: CASSVQTSGQETQYF. CDR3 nucleotide sequence: TGTGCCAGCAGCGTCCAGACTAGCGGCCAAGAGACCCAGTACTTC.